Listed below are T cell receptor beta chains from one sample, sequenced in a study of Graves' ophthalmopathy and Graves' hyperthyroidism. In TCRdb, the multiplex PCR reads were re-called with MiXCR into one record per CDR3 protein. Found here are fewer than 350,000 distinct CDR3 sequences, under 20% of them singletons; the top ten hold around an eighth. The source material was peripheral blood. Receptors were obtained from an adult man with Graves' ophthalmopathy. Each CDR3 is given with its conserved first and last residue. Clone size is stated in some rows and not others, as once, few, many or a class when expanded.

many	TRBV29-1	TRBJ2-4	CSALDDLAKNIQYF
many	TRBV6-5	TRBJ1-3	CASSSIGQAGNTIYF
many	TRBV6-2/TRBV6-3	TRBJ1-5	CASRSSGGIGNQPQHF
many	TRBV19	TRBJ1-5	CASKMGTEGGQPQHF
many	TRBV14	TRBJ2-3	CASSRGQYSTDTQYF
many	TRBV4-3	TRBJ2-7	CASSLNFQASEQYF
many	TRBV20-1	TRBJ1-2	CSAKSWTAEGYTF
many	TRBV6-5	TRBJ1-6	CASSYPGTVNSPLHF
many	TRBV10-3	TRBJ2-7	CAISELAASYEQYF
.	TRBV7-9	TRBJ2-7	CTSSLVSAYEQYF
many	TRBV27	TRBJ1-6	CASSTAAGSYSPLHF
many	TRBV7-2	TRBJ2-7	CASSLGFGSATYEQYF
few	TRBV7-2	TRBJ2-7	CASSPRTLAYEQYF
many	TRBV9	TRBJ1-2	CASSPSTGNYGYTF
once	TRBV6-4	TRBJ2-1	CASSHTGTGYNEQFF
many	TRBV29-1	TRBJ2-5	CSVERGQETQYF
many	TRBV5-1	TRBJ2-7	CASSLYLVPRKGDEQYF
many	TRBV3-1	TRBJ1-6	CASSQETGNSPLHF
many	TRBV20-1	TRBJ2-7	CSARDRDSGSYEQYF
many	TRBV6-2/TRBV6-3	TRBJ2-7	CASSYPGVYEQYF
.	TRBV20-1	TRBJ2-5	CSARPSGRAPQETQYF
.	TRBV28	TRBJ1-2	CASRTGGRGYTF
many	TRBV6-1	TRBJ2-7	CASSPSGTGTLEQYF
many	TRBV19	TRBJ1-3	CARLTFSVPSSGNTIYF
.	TRBV28	TRBJ1-5	CASSLGQGGRMRNQPQHF
many	TRBV15	TRBJ2-7	CATSGKLGGGRSPYEQYF
many	TRBV6-1	TRBJ1-5	CASRRTARDGQPQHF
many	TRBV24-1	TRBJ1-1	CATRRQGGTEAFF
many	TRBV6-2/TRBV6-3	TRBJ2-2	CASSYLTGELFF
many	TRBV24-1	TRBJ2-7	CATSDPGQEGAYEQYF
many	TRBV7-8	TRBJ1-2	CASSLARGSDYGYTF
many	TRBV19	TRBJ1-5	CASLSFNQPQHF
.	TRBV29-1	TRBJ2-2	CSARTGQAAGTGELCF
many	TRBV7-2	TRBJ2-7	CASSFQGGYEQYF
.	TRBV27	TRBJ2-7	CATRGGTEAYEQYF